Sequencing of this T cell receptor (beta chain) was carried out in a study of T cells after yellow fever vaccination. Study at large: Libraries from low-cell-number fractions were prepared with the SMART-Seq v4 Ultra Low Input RNA kit.

General study findings and limits: Contaminants from the bulk population, in the form of abundant clonotypes, could be found in FACS-sorted repertoires. Post-booster repertoires contained most primary-vaccination clones again (around 97% CD4, about 90% CD8).

Template-switching 5'RACE yielded the TCR cDNA; a universal primer site and UMIs were added in the process. TCRdb processed the 5' RACE reads anew with MiXCR; each CDR3 protein has one entry. The table includes over 300,000 distinct CDR3 sequences, around 7% detected once. V was trimmed by 4 bases and J by 4 bases, leaving 10 bases between them. The CDR3 spans 13 residues. Germline V gene lookup returns CDR1 LGHDT and CDR2 YNNKEL (reference sequence). This clonotype occurred once. No antigen is known for it. The chain is built from TRBV3-1 and TRBJ1-1, with D unclear. The specimen comprised PBMCs, sampled around 45 days after the first yellow fever vaccination. This clonotype was obtained from a man between 18 and 29 years old who received the YFV17D yellow fever vaccine. CDR3 region: CASSPFGVTEAFF. Here the CDR3 DNA reads TGTGCCAGCAGCCCCTTCGGGGTCACTGAAGCTTTCTTT.